This section outlines one T cell receptor (beta chain) sequence together with its context. Germline V gene lookup returns CDR1 SNHLY and CDR2 FYNNEI. Losses at the gene ends were 4 bases for V and 1 base for J; bases not matched to a gene: 6. CDR3 length equals 15 residues. This entry is derived from a study of T cell responses to AZD1222 COVID-19 vaccine. Assay: immunoSEQ multiplex PCR; the TCRdb copy retains only in-frame clones and omits some. The sample lists 96,000 or so clones, approximately 90% occurring once. The rearrangement links TRBV2 to TRBJ2-5, with 7 bases aligning to TRBD1. The receptor comes from an adult in good health. Here the sequenced sample was peripheral blood, taken on day 0 of AZD1222 vaccination. The CDR3 DNA follows: TGTGCCAGCAGTGGAGGTCAGGGGGTCCAAGAGACCCAGTACTTC. This codes for CASSGGQGVQETQYF. Variable domain in full (rest from reference TRBV2 and TRBJ2-5): EPEVTQTPSHQVTQMGQEVILRCVPISNHLYFYWYRQILGQKVEFLVSFYNNEISEKSEIFDDQFSVERPDGSNFTLKIRSTKLEDSAMYFCASSGGQGVQETQYFGPGTRLLVL.